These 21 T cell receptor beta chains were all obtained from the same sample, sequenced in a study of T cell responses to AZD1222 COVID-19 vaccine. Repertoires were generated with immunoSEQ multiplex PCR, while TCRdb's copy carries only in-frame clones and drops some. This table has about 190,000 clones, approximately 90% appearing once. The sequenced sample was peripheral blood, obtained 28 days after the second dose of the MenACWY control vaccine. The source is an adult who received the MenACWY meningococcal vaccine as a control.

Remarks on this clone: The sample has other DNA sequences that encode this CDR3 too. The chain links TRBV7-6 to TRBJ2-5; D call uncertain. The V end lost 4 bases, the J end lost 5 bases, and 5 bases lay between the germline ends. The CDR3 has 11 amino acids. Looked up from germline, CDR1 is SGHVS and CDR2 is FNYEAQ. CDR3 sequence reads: CASSSEETQYF. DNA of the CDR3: TGTGCCAGCAGCTCTGAGGAGACCCAGTACTTC.

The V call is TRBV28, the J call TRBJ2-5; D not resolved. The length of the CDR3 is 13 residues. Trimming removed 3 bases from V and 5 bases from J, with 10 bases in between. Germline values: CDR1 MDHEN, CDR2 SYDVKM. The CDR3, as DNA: TGTGCCAGCAGTTTGGCAGTAAGGGAGACCCAGTACTTC. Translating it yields CASSLAVRETQYF.

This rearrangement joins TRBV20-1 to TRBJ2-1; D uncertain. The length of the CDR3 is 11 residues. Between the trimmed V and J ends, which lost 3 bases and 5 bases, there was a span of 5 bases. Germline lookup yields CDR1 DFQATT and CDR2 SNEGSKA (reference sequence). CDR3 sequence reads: CSASIHNEQFF. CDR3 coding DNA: TGCAGTGCTAGCATCCACAATGAGCAGTTCTTC.

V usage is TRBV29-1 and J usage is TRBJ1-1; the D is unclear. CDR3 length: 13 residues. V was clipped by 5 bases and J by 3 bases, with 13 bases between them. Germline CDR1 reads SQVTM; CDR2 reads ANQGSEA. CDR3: CSVPGLGDTEAFF. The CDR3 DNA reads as TGCAGCGTTCCGGGTCTAGGCGACACTGAAGCTTTCTTT. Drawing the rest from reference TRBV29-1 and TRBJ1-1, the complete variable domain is SAVISQKPSRDICQRGTSLTIQCQVDSQVTMMFWYRQQPGQSLTLIATANQGSEATYESGFVIDKFPISRPNLTFSTLTVSNMSPEDSSIYLCSVPGLGDTEAFFGQGTRLTVV.

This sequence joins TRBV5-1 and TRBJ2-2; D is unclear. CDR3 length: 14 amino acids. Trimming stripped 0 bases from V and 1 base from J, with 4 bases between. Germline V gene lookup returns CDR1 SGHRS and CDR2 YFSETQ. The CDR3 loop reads CASSLGWNTGELFF. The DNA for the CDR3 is TGCGCCAGCAGCTTGGGTTGGAACACCGGGGAGCTGTTTTTT.

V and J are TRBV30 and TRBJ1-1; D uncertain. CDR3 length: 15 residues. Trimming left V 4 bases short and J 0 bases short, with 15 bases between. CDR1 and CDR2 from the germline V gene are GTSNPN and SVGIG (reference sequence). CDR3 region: CAWTRRGSMNTEAFF. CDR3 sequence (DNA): TGTGCCTGGACCCGACGGGGTTCCATGAACACTGAAGCTTTCTTT. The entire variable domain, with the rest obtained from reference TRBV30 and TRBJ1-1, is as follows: SQTIHQWPATLVQPVGSPLSLECTVEGTSNPNLYWYRQAAGRGLQLLFYSVGIGQISSEVPQNLSASRPQDRQFILSSKKLLLSDSGFYLCAWTRRGSMNTEAFFGQGTRLTVV.

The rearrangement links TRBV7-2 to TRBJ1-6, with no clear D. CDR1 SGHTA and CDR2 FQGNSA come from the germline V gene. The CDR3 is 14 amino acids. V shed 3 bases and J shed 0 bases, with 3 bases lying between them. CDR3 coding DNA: TGTGCCAGCAGCTTGACCTCCTATAATTCACCCCTCCACTTT. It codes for CASSLTSYNSPLHF.

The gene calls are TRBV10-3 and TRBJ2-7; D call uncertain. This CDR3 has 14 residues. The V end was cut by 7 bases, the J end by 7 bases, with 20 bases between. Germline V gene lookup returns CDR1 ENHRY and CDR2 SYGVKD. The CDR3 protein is CAINEEGKLREQYF. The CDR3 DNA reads TGTGCCATCAACGAGGAAGGGAAACTACGGGAGCAGTACTTC.

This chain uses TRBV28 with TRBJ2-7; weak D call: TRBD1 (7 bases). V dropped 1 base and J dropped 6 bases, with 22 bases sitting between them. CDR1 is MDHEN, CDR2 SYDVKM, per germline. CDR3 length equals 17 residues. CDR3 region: CASSLFSGGQGVSEQYF. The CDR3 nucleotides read TGTGCCAGCAGTTTATTTAGTGGAGGGCAGGGGGTCTCCGAGCAGTACTTC.

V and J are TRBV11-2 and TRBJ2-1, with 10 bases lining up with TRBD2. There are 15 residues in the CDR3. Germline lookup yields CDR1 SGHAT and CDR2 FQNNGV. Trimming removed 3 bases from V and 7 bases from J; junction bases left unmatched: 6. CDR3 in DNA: TGTGCCAGCAGCTTTACTAGCGGGACTCAAAATGAGCAGTTCTTC. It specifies CASSFTSGTQNEQFF.

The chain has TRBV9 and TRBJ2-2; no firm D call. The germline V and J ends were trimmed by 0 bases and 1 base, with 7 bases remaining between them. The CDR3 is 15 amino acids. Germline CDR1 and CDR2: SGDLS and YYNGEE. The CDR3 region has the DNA TGTGCCAGCAGCGTAGACAGCTTGAACACCGGGGAGCTGTTTTTT. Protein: CASSVDSLNTGELFF.

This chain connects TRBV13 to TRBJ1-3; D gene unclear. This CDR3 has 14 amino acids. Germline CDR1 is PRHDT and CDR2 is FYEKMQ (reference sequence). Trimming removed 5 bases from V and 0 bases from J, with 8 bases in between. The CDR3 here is CASSAGNSGNTIYF. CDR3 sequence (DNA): TGTGCCAGCAGCGCTGGCAACTCTGGAAACACCATATATTTT.

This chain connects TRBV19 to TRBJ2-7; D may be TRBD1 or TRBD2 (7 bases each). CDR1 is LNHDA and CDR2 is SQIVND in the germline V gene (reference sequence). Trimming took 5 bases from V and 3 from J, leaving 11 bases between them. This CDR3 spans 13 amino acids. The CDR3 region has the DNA TGTGCCAGTAGTGTCAGGGGGGGCTACGAGCAGTACTTC. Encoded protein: CASSVRGGYEQYF.

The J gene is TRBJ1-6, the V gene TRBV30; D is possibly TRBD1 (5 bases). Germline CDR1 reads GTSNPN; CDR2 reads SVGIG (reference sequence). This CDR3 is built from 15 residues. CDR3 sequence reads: CGGREGRSYNSPLHF. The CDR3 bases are TGTGGAGGCAGGGAAGGACGAAGCTATAATTCACCCCTCCACTTT.

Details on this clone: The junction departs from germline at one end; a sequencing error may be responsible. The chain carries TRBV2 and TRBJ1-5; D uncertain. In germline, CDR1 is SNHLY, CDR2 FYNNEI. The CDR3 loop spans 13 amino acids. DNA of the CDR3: TGTGCCAGCAGAGAAGGAGTCAATCAGCCCCAGCATTTT. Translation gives CASREGVNQPQHF.

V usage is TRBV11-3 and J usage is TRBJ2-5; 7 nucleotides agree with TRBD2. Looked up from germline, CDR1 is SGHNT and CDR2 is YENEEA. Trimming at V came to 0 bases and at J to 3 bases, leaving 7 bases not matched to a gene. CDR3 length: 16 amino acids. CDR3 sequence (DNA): TGTGCCAGCAGCTTAGATAGAAGCGGGGTAGAAGAGACCCAGTACTTC. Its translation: CASSLDRSGVEETQYF.

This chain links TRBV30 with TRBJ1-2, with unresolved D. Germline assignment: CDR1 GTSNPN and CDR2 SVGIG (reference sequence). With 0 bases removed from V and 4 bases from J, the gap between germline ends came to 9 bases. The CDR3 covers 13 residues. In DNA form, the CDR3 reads TGTGCCTGGAGTGTATCGCCCGCCTATGGCTACACCTTC. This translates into CAWSVSPAYGYTF. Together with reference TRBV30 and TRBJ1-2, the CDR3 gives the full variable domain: SQTIHQWPATLVQPVGSPLSLECTVEGTSNPNLYWYRQAAGRGLQLLFYSVGIGQISSEVPQNLSASRPQDRQFILSSKKLLLSDSGFYLCAWSVSPAYGYTFGSGTRLTVV.

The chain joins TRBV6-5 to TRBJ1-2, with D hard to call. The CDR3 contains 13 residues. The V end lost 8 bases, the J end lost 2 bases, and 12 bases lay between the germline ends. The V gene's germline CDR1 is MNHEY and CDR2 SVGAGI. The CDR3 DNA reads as TGTGCCAGCCAGTTGGCAGTGAACTATGGCTACACCTTC. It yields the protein CASQLAVNYGYTF.

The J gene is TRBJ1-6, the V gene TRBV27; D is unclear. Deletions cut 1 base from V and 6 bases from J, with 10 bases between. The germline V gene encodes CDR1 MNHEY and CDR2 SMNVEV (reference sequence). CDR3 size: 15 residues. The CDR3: CASSLLDVPNSPLHF. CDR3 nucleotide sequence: TGTGCCAGCAGTTTATTGGACGTTCCTAATTCACCCCTCCACTTT.

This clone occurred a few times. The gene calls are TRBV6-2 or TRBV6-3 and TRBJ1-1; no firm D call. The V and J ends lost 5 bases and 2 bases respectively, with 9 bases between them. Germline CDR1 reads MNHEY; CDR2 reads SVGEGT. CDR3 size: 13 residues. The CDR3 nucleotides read TGTGCCAGCAGTACTCTATTCAACACTGAAGCTTTCTTT. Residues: CASSTLFNTEAFF.

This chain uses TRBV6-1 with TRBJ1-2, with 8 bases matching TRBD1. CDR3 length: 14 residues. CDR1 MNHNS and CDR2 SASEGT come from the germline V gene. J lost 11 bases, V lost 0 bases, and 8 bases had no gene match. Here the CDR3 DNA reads TGTGCCAGCAGTGAAGCGCTGGGAACAGGGGGATACACCTTC. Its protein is CASSEALGTGGYTF.